Here is one TCR beta chain with its context. This clonotype was seen a handful of times. Its antigen has not been determined. Nothing much larger sits one base from this clone, and base qualities are not available. These data are taken from a study of T-cell reconstitution after alpha-beta-depleted transplantation in children listed by TCRdb under 2016. Notes on the research overall: Using TCR repertoire profiling, the study followed T-cell immune reconstitution in a quantitative way in children after TCRalphabeta/CD19-depleted allogeneic hematopoietic cell transplantation.

The germline V gene (reference sequence) yields DFQATT for CDR1 and SNEGSKA for CDR2. Relative to germline, V is 6 bases shorter and J is 4 bases shorter, with 13 bases between their ends. Inclusive of the bounding cysteine and phenylalanine, the CDR3 is 13 residues long. Only CDR3 DNA remains: 39 bases, in frame from the first base. Study-wide findings and limitations: About two months after transplant, the apparently early recovery of alphabetaT-cell counts reportedly depended on just several hundred clones that had expanded rapidly and came from non-depleted graft cells. The frequencies of hyperexpanded clones fell over the following months, and after one year, T-cell counts and TCRbeta diversity were mostly attributed to newly produced T cells. The high TCRbeta diversity at day 60 in some patients was ascribed to recipient T cells and intrathymic progenitors that had survived conditioning.

Libraries came from PCR. Sequenced on an Illumina HiSeq 2500. TCR libraries were prepared with molecular barcoding, using unique molecular identifiers to normalize TCRbeta repertoire quantification. The public reads were reprocessed in TCRdb via fastp at Q25 and MiXCR, keeping in-frame beta chains. Identical CDR3 proteins give one entry, which carries the most common genes and DNA. For this sample there are more than 85,000 distinct CDR3 sequences; under 9% appear just once. Roughly 17% of the sample is taken by the ten largest. According to the study, the label for this sample's treatment or condition signals: allogeneic hematopoietic cell transplantation with graft depleted of TCRalphabeta T cells and CD19 B cells. TCRalphabeta/CD19-depleted allogeneic hematopoietic cell grafts were given to the transplant recipients, all of whom were children.

This clonotype originated in a boy younger than 10 with acute lymphoblastic leukemia, due to receive a stem cell transplant. In this chain, TRBV20-1 is recombined with TRBJ2-1, with no confident D gene call. Sequences were derived from PBMCs, sampled before TCRalphabeta/CD19-depleted stem cell transplant. The DNA sequence follows: TGCAGTGCACCGGCTACTGGATACAATGAGCAGTTCTTC. The translation is CSAPATGYNEQFF.